These 30 T cell receptor beta chains share one sample of origin, sequenced in a study of glioma-infiltrating T cells. TCR alpha and beta CDR3 regions were amplified from RNA using iRepertoire nested multiplex PCR. Using its own MiXCR run on the multiplex PCR reads, TCRdb lists one record per CDR3 protein. The sample includes 100,000 to 150,000 distinct CDR3 sequences, approximately 26% seen only once; the top ten take roughly a quarter. Sequencing was performed on glioma tissue, nonneoplastic brain tissue, or PBMCs (not recorded which). Receptors were obtained from a human donor with low-grade glioma or glioblastoma, undergoing nonglioma brain surgery, or in good health (not recorded which).

This clonotype was counted many times. The V and J genes are TRBV20-1 and TRBJ1-1; 7 bases match TRBD1. Germline CDR1 reads DFQATT; CDR2 reads SNEGSKA (reference sequence). The CDR3 totals 13 residues. Trimming at V came to 5 bases and at J to 1 base, leaving 4 bases not matched to a gene. The CDR3 bases are TGCAGTGCTCCAAGGGGGCCGAACACTGAAGCTTTCTTT. Protein: CSAPRGPNTEAFF.

In its sample, this clonotype was seen a few times. The gene calls are TRBV6-5 and TRBJ2-7; 10 bases map to TRBD1. Germline assignment: CDR1 MNHEY and CDR2 SVGAGI. There are 17 residues in the CDR3. The V gene end was trimmed by 4 bases and the J gene end by 0 bases; junction bases not matched to a gene: 9. CDR3 residues: CASSLACRDRGSYEQYV. The CDR3 region has the DNA TGTGCCAGCAGTTTAGCCTGCCGGGACAGGGGCTCCTACGAGCAGTACGTC.

This chain connects TRBV3-1 to TRBJ1-5, with 7 nucleotides matching TRBD1. J gave up 4 bases and V 4 bases, and 4 bases lay outside the gene matches. Germline V gene sequence: CDR1 LGHDT, CDR2 YNNKEL (reference sequence). The CDR3 length is 14 residues. This CDR3 reads CASSPGTENQPQHF. In DNA, the CDR3 is TGTGCCAGCAGCCCCGGGACAGAGAATCAGCCCCAGCATTTT.

The chain uses TRBV7-8 and TRBJ2-7, with 7 positions matching TRBD1. Germline loops: CDR1 SGHVS, CDR2 FQNEAQ. The CDR3 loop spans 15 amino acids. J was trimmed by 2 bases and V by 0 bases; bases with no gene match: 4. The CDR3 coding sequence is TGTGCCAGCAGCTTAGCTAGCCAGGGGGCCTACGAGCAGTACGTC. Its translation is CASSLASQGAYEQYV.

This chain links TRBV5-8 with TRBJ2-2; possibly TRBD1 or TRBD2 for D (5 bases each). Germline V gene sequence: CDR1 SGHTS, CDR2 YDEGEE. The length of the CDR3 is 18 residues. V lost 1 base, J lost 0 bases, and 16 bases lay in between. This CDR3 reads CASSLRHGASANTGELFF. The CDR3 DNA reads TGTGCCAGCAGCTTGAGACACGGGGCGTCCGCGAACACCGGGGAGCTGTTTTTT.

There are many counts of this clonotype. The chain couples TRBV20-1 to TRBJ2-1; 13 bases line up with TRBD2. The CDR3 is 14 residues long. Germline lookup yields CDR1 DFQATT and CDR2 SNEGSKA (reference sequence). Germline trimming cut 5 bases from V and 8 bases from J; bases unmatched to any gene: 6. As DNA, the CDR3 is TGCAGTGCTTCCCGACTAGCGGGGGGCTATGAGCAGTTCTTC. Its translation is CSASRLAGGYEQFF.

The rearrangement joins TRBV5-4 to TRBJ1-2; tentative D call: TRBD1 (6 bases). This CDR3 is built from 15 residues. The germline gives CDR1 SGHNT, CDR2 YYREEE (reference sequence). Between the trimmed V and J ends, which lost 5 bases and 0 bases, there was a span of 14 bases. In DNA, the CDR3 is TGTGCCAGCAGGCCGACCAGGGGAGCTAACTATGGCTACACCTTC. It specifies CASRPTRGANYGYTF.

There are a few counts of this clonotype. V usage is TRBV18 and J usage is TRBJ1-1; D may be TRBD1 (5 bases). Germline-derived CDR1 and CDR2 are KGHSH and LQKENI. The CDR3 covers 16 residues. Trimming stripped 0 bases from V and 0 bases from J, with 11 bases between. The CDR3 region is CASSPPGTVMNTEAFF. CDR3 nucleotide sequence: TGTGCCAGCTCACCACCGGGGACGGTGATGAACACTGAAGCTTTCTTT. Together with reference TRBV18 and TRBJ1-1, the CDR3 gives the full variable domain: NAGVMQNPRHLVRRRGQEARLRCSPMKGHSHVYWYRQLPEEGLKFMVYLQKENIIDESGMPKERFSAEFPKEGPSILRIQQVVRGDSAAYFCASSPPGTVMNTEAFFGQGTRLTVV.

A few counts support this clonotype. The chain combines TRBV4-2 with TRBJ1-2; the D gene is possibly TRBD1 (6 bases). This CDR3 region has 13 residues. The germline V and J ends were trimmed by 3 bases and 8 bases, with 13 bases remaining between them. The V gene's germline CDR1 is LGHNA and CDR2 YNFKEQ. The CDR3 DNA follows: TGTGCCAGCAGCCACCCCCCAGGGGAGGGCTACACCTTC. The encoded protein is CASSHPPGEGYTF.

The table lists this clonotype with many counts. The gene calls are TRBV27 and TRBJ1-2; the D gene is possibly TRBD1 (6 bases). Germline lookup yields CDR1 MNHEY and CDR2 SMNVEV (reference sequence). Trimming cost V 6 bases and J 4 bases, with 12 bases left between them. There are 13 residues in the CDR3. The CDR3 sequence is CASSPGGAYGYTF. The CDR3 DNA follows: TGTGCCAGCAGCCCGGGGGGGGCCTATGGCTACACCTTC.

This clonotype was picked up many times. This chain uses TRBV27 with TRBJ1-1; D not resolved. The germline CDR1 and CDR2 sequences are MNHEY and SMNVEV (reference sequence). The CDR3 length is 14 residues. V lost 4 bases and J 5 bases, leaving 14 bases between the germline ends. The CDR3 reads CASSSNSARTEAFF. Written as DNA, the CDR3 is TGTGCCAGCAGTTCCAACAGTGCTAGGACTGAAGCTTTCTTT.

The J gene is TRBJ1-2, the V gene TRBV20-1; D unclear. The CDR3 consists of 13 residues. Germline CDR1 is DFQATT and CDR2 is SNEGSKA (reference sequence). With 6 bases removed from V and 4 bases from J, the gap between germline ends came to 15 bases. The CDR3 region has the DNA TGCAGTGCGCACCTCCGGGCTGGCTATGGCTACACCTTC. This gives the protein CSAHLRAGYGYTF.

V and J are TRBV7-8 and TRBJ2-7; 7 bases align to TRBD1. The CDR3 has 13 residues. CDR1 and CDR2 (germline): SGHVS, FQNEAQ. With 5 bases clipped from V and 1 base from J, the junction kept 2 bases outside the gene matches. The CDR3 spells CASSTGQSYEQYV. As DNA, the CDR3 is TGTGCCAGCAGCACGGGACAGTCCTACGAGCAGTACGTC.

The V gene is TRBV6-4, the J gene TRBJ1-2, with D possibly being TRBD1 (5 bases). Trimming stripped 6 bases from V and 8 bases from J, with 16 bases between. Germline CDR1 and CDR2: MRHNA and SNTAGT. This CDR3 contains 13 residues. The CDR3 coding sequence is TGTGCCAGCAGCGCGACAGCGAATGACGGCTACACCTTC. The encoded protein is CASSATANDGYTF.

Note on this clonotype: One end of the junction is discordant with germline, which a read error may explain. The J gene is TRBJ2-3, the V gene TRBV24-1; the D is unclear. Germline CDR1 reads KGHDR; CDR2 reads SFDVKD. The CDR3 is 14 amino acids. For the CDR3, the DNA is TGTGCCACCAGTGATTTTGCAGGCACAAATACGCAGTATTTT. Translation gives CATSDFAGTNTQYF.

The genes are TRBV7-9 and TRBJ2-3; TRBD2 matches 9 bases. From germline, CDR1 is SEHNR and CDR2 FQNEAQ (reference sequence). The CDR3 contains 15 residues. The trim removed 5 bases at V and 0 bases at J, leaving 3 bases unmatched. The CDR3 loop is CASSVSGSSTDTQYF. The CDR3 nucleotides read TGTGCCAGCAGCGTTAGCGGGAGTAGCACAGATACGCAGTATTTT.

The chain combines TRBV25-1 with TRBJ2-2; 10 bases align to TRBD1. The CDR3 is 16 residues long. Germline values: CDR1 MGHDK, CDR2 SYGVNS. V lost 1 base, J lost 5 bases, and 4 bases stayed unmatched. This CDR3 is CASSESGGQGTGELFF. The CDR3 DNA sequence: TGTGCCAGCAGTGAATCCGGGGGACAGGGGACCGGGGAGCTGTTTTTT.

J is TRBJ2-3 and V is TRBV7-2; 8 bases map to TRBD2. The junction had 11 bases not matched to a gene; V was cut back by 5 bases and J by 4 bases. The CDR3 runs 16 residues. CDR1 is SGHTA and CDR2 is FQGNSA in the germline V gene. The CDR3 DNA reads TGTGCCAGCAGCCCCCTACGGGGGGGCCGGGCAGATACGCAGTATTTT. Encoded protein: CASSPLRGGRADTQYF. The full variable domain, rest sourced from reference TRBV7-2 and TRBJ2-3, is GAGVSQSPSNKVTEKGKDVELRCDPISGHTALYWYRQSLGQGLEFLIYFQGNSAPDKSGLPSDRFSAERTGGSVSTLTIQRTQQEDSAVYLCASSPLRGGRADTQYFGPGTRLTVL.

This clonotype has at least ten counts. The V gene is TRBV6-1, the J gene TRBJ1-1; D uncertain. Germline CDR1 MNHNS, CDR2 SASEGT. Trimming took off 5 bases at V and 5 bases at J, with 9 bases between the two ends. The CDR3 is 12 residues long. The CDR3 loop is CASSSSVTEAFF. CDR3 DNA sequence: TGTGCCAGCAGTTCATCGGTTACTGAAGCTTTCTTT.

This rearrangement joins TRBV12-3 or TRBV12-4 to TRBJ1-4; D perhaps matches TRBD1 (5 bases). This CDR3 region has 13 residues. V was pared by 4 bases and J by 7 bases, with 10 bases between. Here the CDR3 reads CASSYSGGEKLFF. Here the CDR3 DNA reads TGTGCCAGCAGTTATTCCGGGGGTGAAAAACTGTTTTTT.

Within the sample, this clonotype is medium-sized (0.01 to 0.1%). This chain joins TRBV27 and TRBJ1-1; D is possibly TRBD1 (5 bases). Germline lookup yields CDR1 MNHEY and CDR2 SMNVEV (reference sequence). The CDR3 sequence is 14 residues long. The germline V and J ends were trimmed by 1 base and 1 base, with 7 bases remaining between them. CDR3 sequence: CASSLWDANTEAFF. CDR3 DNA: TGTGCCAGCAGTTTATGGGACGCGAACACTGAAGCTTTCTTT.

This clonotype was detected only a few times. This chain joins TRBV29-1 and TRBJ1-5; D is undetermined. The CDR3 is 13 residues long. Trimming took off 2 bases at V and 3 bases at J, with 8 bases between the two ends. Germline V CDR1 and CDR2: SQVTM, ANQGSEA. The chain's CDR3 is CSVETADNQPQHF. In nucleotides, the CDR3 is TGCAGCGTTGAAACGGCAGACAATCAGCCCCAGCATTTT.

V usage is TRBV20-1 and J usage is TRBJ2-3; 15 bases match TRBD2. J was trimmed by 5 bases and V by 5 bases; bases with no gene match: 8. Germline loops: CDR1 DFQATT, CDR2 SNEGSKA (reference sequence). This CDR3 is built from 16 residues. In nucleotides, the CDR3 is TGCAGTGCTGGGCGGACTAGCGGGGGGGGAGGAGATACGCAGTATTTT. Its translation: CSAGRTSGGGGDTQYF.

This clonotype was recorded a few times. This chain joins TRBV20-1 and TRBJ1-1; no clear D. The V end was cut by 3 bases, the J end by 10 bases, with 12 bases between. The germline CDR1 and CDR2 sequences are DFQATT and SNEGSKA (reference sequence). The CDR3 consists of 11 residues. CDR3 residues: CSARGPPGAFF. In DNA, the CDR3 is TGCAGTGCTAGGGGCCCGCCTGGAGCTTTCTTT.

Note on this clonotype: A read error may produce the germline difference seen at one junction end. V usage is TRBV28 and J usage is TRBJ2-3, with TRBD1 identical over 10 bases. Germline CDR1 MDHEN, CDR2 SYDVKM. This CDR3 region has 15 residues. CDR3: CASSTGQGMTGTQYF. The CDR3 nucleotides read TGTGCCAGCTCAACGGGACAGGGGATGACAGGTACGCAGTATTTT.

V usage is TRBV28 and J usage is TRBJ1-1, with D perhaps TRBD1 (5 bases). This CDR3 contains 15 residues. CDR1 MDHEN and CDR2 SYDVKM come from the germline V gene. The V gene lost 5 bases and the J gene lost 3 bases, with 16 bases spanning the gap. The CDR3 DNA follows: TGTGCCAGCAGTCCCTGGGTCGGGGCGGACACTGAAGCTTTCTTT. It codes for CASSPWVGADTEAFF.

With regard to this clonotype: A much bigger clone sits one base away, suggesting this may be a read error. V gene TRBV7-9 combines with J gene TRBJ1-2, with D possibly TRBD1 on 5 matching bases. The CDR3 is 16 amino acids. Germline V gene lookup returns CDR1 SEHNR and CDR2 FQNEAQ (reference sequence). V was pared by 8 bases and J by 5 bases, with 24 bases between. The CDR3 DNA reads as TGTGCCAGCGGCCTAAGCCTGGGACGGAAGATATATGGCTACACCTTC. Protein sequence: CASGLSLGRKIYGYTF.

This clonotype was seen a handful of times. V gene TRBV20-1 combines with J gene TRBJ1-5, with D unresolved. In germline, CDR1 is DFQATT, CDR2 SNEGSKA (reference sequence). This CDR3 is built from 16 residues. The V gene lost 0 bases and the J gene lost 1 base, with 13 bases spanning the gap. CDR3 in amino acids: CSARDPGGESNQPQHF. The CDR3 DNA follows: TGCAGTGCTAGAGATCCAGGTGGCGAGAGCAATCAGCCCCAGCATTTT.

This sequence joins TRBV7-2 and TRBJ1-1; tentative D call: TRBD1 (5 bases). Germline V gene data show CDR1 as SGHTA and CDR2 as FQGNSA. CDR3 length: 15 residues. V was trimmed by 0 bases and J by 4 bases, leaving 12 bases between them. CDR3: CASSLARGRATEAFF. In DNA, the CDR3 is TGTGCCAGCAGCTTAGCGCGGGGGAGGGCCACTGAAGCTTTCTTT.

The chain uses TRBV18 and TRBJ2-1, with 9 bases identical to TRBD2. The J segment lost 5 bases and the V segment lost 6 bases, leaving 2 bases of the junction unmatched. This CDR3 is 13 amino acids long. Looked up from germline, CDR1 is KGHSH and CDR2 is LQKENI. CDR3 region: CASSGLADNEQFF. In DNA form, the CDR3 reads TGTGCCAGCTCGGGACTAGCCGACAATGAGCAGTTCTTC.